This is a list of T cell receptor beta chains from one sample in a study of T-cell memory formation after mild COVID-19. TCRdb re-analysed the 5' RACE reads in MiXCR, keeping a single row per CDR3 protein. The profile shows 340,000 or so distinct CDR3 sequences, 10% to 15% of them singletons. The sequenced sample consisted of PBMCs or a T cell subset sorted from them (not recorded which). The receptor source for this set is a man between 18 and 29 years old who had mild COVID-19 (a few samples of this study predate the infection). Cell type and time point are not known. CDR3s include the opening cysteine and the closing phenylalanine or tryptophan. D genes are given only for firm matches. Only part of the rows carry a size: once, few, many, or a class if the clone is expanded.

CDR3nt: TGCAGTGCTAGAGATCTGAGACTAGCGGGCACAGATACGCAGTATTTT
CDR3aa: CSARDLRLAGTDTQYF
j_gene: TRBJ2-3
v_gene: TRBV20-1
d_gene: TRBD2
abundance: .

CDR3nt: TGTGCCAGCAATCCGACAGGACTGAACACTGAAGCTTTCTTT
CDR3aa: CASNPTGLNTEAFF
j_gene: TRBJ1-1
v_gene: TRBV2
d_gene: .
abundance: few

CDR3nt: TGTGCCAGCAGCTTAGCCCACCCCGGGACTAGCGTGGGTGAGCAGTTCTTC
CDR3aa: CASSLAHPGTSVGEQFF
j_gene: TRBJ2-1
v_gene: TRBV7-2
d_gene: TRBD2
abundance: .

CDR3nt: TGTGCCAGCAGTCTCAACGGAGTGTATCAGCCCCAGCATTTT
CDR3aa: CASSLNGVYQPQHF
j_gene: TRBJ1-5
v_gene: TRBV6-2/TRBV6-3
d_gene: .
abundance: .

CDR3nt: TGTGCCAGCAGTGAGCCGTTAGGACAGGGCCATGCAAACTATGGCTACACCTTC
CDR3aa: CASSEPLGQGHANYGYTF
j_gene: TRBJ1-2
v_gene: TRBV2
d_gene: TRBD1
abundance: few

CDR3nt: TGTGCCGCAAAGAATTCCGGGACTGGACACAATGAGCAGTTCTTC
CDR3aa: CAAKNSGTGHNEQFF
j_gene: TRBJ2-1
v_gene: TRBV6-1
d_gene: .
abundance: .

CDR3nt: TGTGCCAGCAGGTCTCCTAGCGGGGTCGCCTACGAGCAGTACTTC
CDR3aa: CASRSPSGVAYEQYF
j_gene: TRBJ2-7
v_gene: TRBV7-2
d_gene: TRBD2
abundance: .

CDR3nt: TGTGCCAGCACCCTCGTAGACAGCCCGCACACCGGGGAGCTGTTTTTT
CDR3aa: CASTLVDSPHTGELFF
j_gene: TRBJ2-2
v_gene: TRBV12-3/TRBV12-4
d_gene: .
abundance: .

CDR3nt: TGCGCCAGCAGCTTCACTAGCGGGGCAAGCCGTACGCAGTATTTT
CDR3aa: CASSFTSGASRTQYF
j_gene: TRBJ2-3
v_gene: TRBV5-1
d_gene: TRBD2
abundance: .

CDR3nt: TGCGCCAGCAGCCAAGATTATGGGGGGGGCACAGATACGCAGTATTTT
CDR3aa: CASSQDYGGGTDTQYF
j_gene: TRBJ2-3
v_gene: TRBV4-3
d_gene: TRBD2
abundance: few

CDR3nt: TGCAGCGTTGTAGCGGGGGGAGGCACAGATACGCAGTATTTT
CDR3aa: CSVVAGGGTDTQYF
j_gene: TRBJ2-3
v_gene: TRBV29-1
d_gene: TRBD2
abundance: many

CDR3nt: TGTGCCAGCAGCCCAGGAAGGGGGCGCACCGGGGAGCTGTTTTTT
CDR3aa: CASSPGRGRTGELFF
j_gene: TRBJ2-2
v_gene: TRBV7-2
d_gene: TRBD1
abundance: .

CDR3nt: TGTGCCAGCACCAGAAGAGGGGGCTCAGCGGCGCCCCAGCATTTT
CDR3aa: CASTRRGGSAAPQHF
j_gene: TRBJ1-5
v_gene: TRBV12-3/TRBV12-4
d_gene: TRBD1
abundance: few

CDR3nt: TGTGCCAGTTCAACCGGCCGGCTAACTAAAAACATTCAGTACTTC
CDR3aa: CASSTGRLTKNIQYF
j_gene: TRBJ2-4
v_gene: TRBV19
d_gene: .
abundance: .

CDR3nt: TGCAGCGTTCATCGGGTCAGGGGTGGCTACACCTTC
CDR3aa: CSVHRVRGGYTF
j_gene: TRBJ1-2
v_gene: TRBV29-1
d_gene: .
abundance: .

CDR3nt: TGCAGCGTTGAAGTTGAAGGGGGTAGTGTCGACGAGCAGTACTTC
CDR3aa: CSVEVEGGSVDEQYF
j_gene: TRBJ2-7
v_gene: TRBV29-1
d_gene: .
abundance: few

CDR3nt: TGCGCCAGCACAATGGGGACTAGCGGGGGCCCGAGGACCGGGGAGCTGTTTTTT
CDR3aa: CASTMGTSGGPRTGELFF
j_gene: TRBJ2-2
v_gene: TRBV5-1
d_gene: TRBD2
abundance: few

CDR3nt: TGTGCCAGCAGCTTAGGGGACAGCATAAATTCACCCCTCCACTTT
CDR3aa: CASSLGDSINSPLHF
j_gene: TRBJ1-6
v_gene: TRBV7-9
d_gene: TRBD1
abundance: .

CDR3nt: TGCGCCAGCAGCGGGAGGACAGGGGGCAGCACTGAAGCTTTCTTT
CDR3aa: CASSGRTGGSTEAFF
j_gene: TRBJ1-1
v_gene: TRBV5-1
d_gene: TRBD1
abundance: .

CDR3nt: TGTGCCAGCGGACGACAGGGATCTGAAGCTTTCTTT
CDR3aa: CASGRQGSEAFF
j_gene: TRBJ1-1
v_gene: TRBV2
d_gene: TRBD1
abundance: .

CDR3nt: TGTGCCAGCAGTTCTAGTTTGGGCAATCAGCCCCAGCATTTT
CDR3aa: CASSSSLGNQPQHF
j_gene: TRBJ1-5
v_gene: TRBV28
d_gene: .
abundance: .

CDR3nt: TGTGCCAGCAGCCCCTTAGCGGGAGACGGAGAGACCCAGTACTTC
CDR3aa: CASSPLAGDGETQYF
j_gene: TRBJ2-5
v_gene: TRBV7-8
d_gene: TRBD2
abundance: .

CDR3nt: TGCGCCAGCAGCCAAACAGACCAAAAAGTCGATACGCAGTATTTT
CDR3aa: CASSQTDQKVDTQYF
j_gene: TRBJ2-3
v_gene: TRBV4-1
d_gene: .
abundance: few

CDR3nt: TGCAGTGCTAGTAGAGGGGGCCGTCGGACAGAGACCCAGTACTTC
CDR3aa: CSASRGGRRTETQYF
j_gene: TRBJ2-5
v_gene: TRBV20-1
d_gene: TRBD1
abundance: few

CDR3nt: TGCGCCAGCAGCCAAGCGACAGGGGTCCAGCCCCAGCATTTT
CDR3aa: CASSQATGVQPQHF
j_gene: TRBJ1-5
v_gene: TRBV4-3
d_gene: TRBD1
abundance: many

CDR3nt: TGTGCCAGTAGAACCTTAGTTCGCTACACCTTC
CDR3aa: CASRTLVRYTF
j_gene: TRBJ1-2
v_gene: TRBV7-2
d_gene: .
abundance: few

CDR3nt: TGCAGCGTTAGGGGACAGGAGAACACTGAAGCTTTCTTT
CDR3aa: CSVRGQENTEAFF
j_gene: TRBJ1-1
v_gene: TRBV29-1
d_gene: TRBD1
abundance: .

CDR3nt: TGCAGTGCTAGAGTTATCCCAGATACGCAGTATTTT
CDR3aa: CSARVIPDTQYF
j_gene: TRBJ2-3
v_gene: TRBV20-1
d_gene: .
abundance: few

CDR3nt: TGCGCCAGCAGCGGCGCCTTTACGTCGGCTAACTATGGCTACACCTTC
CDR3aa: CASSGAFTSANYGYTF
j_gene: TRBJ1-2
v_gene: TRBV5-1
d_gene: .
abundance: .

CDR3nt: TGTGCCAGCAGTGAAGCCCCAGATACGCAGTATTTT
CDR3aa: CASSEAPDTQYF
j_gene: TRBJ2-3
v_gene: TRBV2
d_gene: .
abundance: many

CDR3nt: TGTGCCAGCAGTTTCCAGGGGAACATTCAGTACTTC
CDR3aa: CASSFQGNIQYF
j_gene: TRBJ2-4
v_gene: TRBV12-3/TRBV12-4
d_gene: .
abundance: .

CDR3nt: TGCGCCAGCAGCCCGAGCGGGAGCGGCGGGGAGCTGTTTTTT
CDR3aa: CASSPSGSGGELFF
j_gene: TRBJ2-2
v_gene: TRBV4-1
d_gene: TRBD2
abundance: few

CDR3nt: TGTGCCAGCAGTTCGTACACGGAGGGGGTTGAAAAACTGTTTTTT
CDR3aa: CASSSYTEGVEKLFF
j_gene: TRBJ1-4
v_gene: TRBV6-5
d_gene: .
abundance: .

CDR3nt: TGTGCCAGCAGCCAGGGGGGATTCGCCGGGGAGCTGTTTTTT
CDR3aa: CASSQGGFAGELFF
j_gene: TRBJ2-2
v_gene: TRBV3-1
d_gene: .
abundance: .

CDR3nt: TGCGCCAGCAGCTTGGGACAGGGAAAGAATGAAAAACTGTTTTTT
CDR3aa: CASSLGQGKNEKLFF
j_gene: TRBJ1-4
v_gene: TRBV5-1
d_gene: TRBD1
abundance: .

CDR3nt: TGTGCCAGCCGCATGGCCGGGACAACCTATAATTCACCCCTCCACTTT
CDR3aa: CASRMAGTTYNSPLHF
j_gene: TRBJ1-6
v_gene: TRBV7-2
d_gene: .
abundance: many

CDR3nt: TGCAGTGCTAGAGAGGGGGACAGGGGTGAAGAGACCCAGTACTTC
CDR3aa: CSAREGDRGEETQYF
j_gene: TRBJ2-5
v_gene: TRBV20-1
d_gene: TRBD1
abundance: few

CDR3nt: TGCAGTGTCGGCCTGGTAGAGACCCAGTACTTC
CDR3aa: CSVGLVETQYF
j_gene: TRBJ2-5
v_gene: TRBV20-1
d_gene: .
abundance: .

CDR3nt: TGCAGTGCTAGAGATTCTGTCGGTCTTAGCAATCAGCCCCAGCATTTT
CDR3aa: CSARDSVGLSNQPQHF
j_gene: TRBJ1-5
v_gene: TRBV20-1
d_gene: .
abundance: few

CDR3nt: TGTGCCAGCAGCTTATTCGATCCAGGGCAAGAGACCCAGTACTTC
CDR3aa: CASSLFDPGQETQYF
j_gene: TRBJ2-5
v_gene: TRBV7-2
d_gene: .
abundance: few

CDR3nt: TGTGCCAGCAGATTAACCCGACTAGCGGGGGGGCGCGCAGATACGCAGTATTTT
CDR3aa: CASRLTRLAGGRADTQYF
j_gene: TRBJ2-3
v_gene: TRBV25-1
d_gene: TRBD2
abundance: many

CDR3nt: TGTGCCACCAGCAGAGCGACAGATACGCAGTATTTT
CDR3aa: CATSRATDTQYF
j_gene: TRBJ2-3
v_gene: TRBV15
d_gene: .
abundance: few